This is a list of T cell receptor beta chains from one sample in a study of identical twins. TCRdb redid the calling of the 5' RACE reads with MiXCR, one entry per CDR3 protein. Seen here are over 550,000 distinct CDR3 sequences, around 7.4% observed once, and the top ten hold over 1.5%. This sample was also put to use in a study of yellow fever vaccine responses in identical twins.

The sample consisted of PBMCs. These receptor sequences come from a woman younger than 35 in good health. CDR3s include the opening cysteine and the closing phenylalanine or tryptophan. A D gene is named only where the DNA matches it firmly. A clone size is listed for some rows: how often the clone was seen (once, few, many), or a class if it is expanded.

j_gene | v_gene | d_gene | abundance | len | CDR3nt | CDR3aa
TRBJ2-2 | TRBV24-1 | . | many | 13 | TGTGCCACCAGTGACCCTTTACTCGGGGAGCTGTTTTTT | CATSDPLLGELFF
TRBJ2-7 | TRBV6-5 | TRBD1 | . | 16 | TGTGCCAGCAGTTCCGATGGACAGGGAAGGTCCTACGAGCAGTACTTC | CASSSDGQGRSYEQYF
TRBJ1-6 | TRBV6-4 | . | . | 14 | TGTGCCAGCAGAGAACAAGGTTATAATTCACCCCTCCACTTT | CASREQGYNSPLHF
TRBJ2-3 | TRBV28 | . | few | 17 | TGTGCCAGCAGCCTCATGGGAGGTAACCGTATCTCAGATACGCAGTATTTT | CASSLMGGNRISDTQYF
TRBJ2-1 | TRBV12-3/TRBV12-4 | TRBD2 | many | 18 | TGTGCCAGCAGTTCAAGACTAGCGACAACAAGCTCCTACAATGAGCAGTTCTTC | CASSSRLATTSSYNEQFF
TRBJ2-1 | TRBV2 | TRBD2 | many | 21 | TGTGCCAGCAAACAAACGGGGGGGCTAGCGGGAGGGAAGAGCTCCTACAATGAGCAGTTCTTC | CASKQTGGLAGGKSSYNEQFF
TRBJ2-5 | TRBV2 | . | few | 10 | TGTGCCAGCCTTGCGGGGACCCAGTACTTC | CASLAGTQYF
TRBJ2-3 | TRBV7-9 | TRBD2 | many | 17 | TGTGCCAGCAGCTCGACGAGCGGGAGCACTAGCACAGATACGCAGTATTTT | CASSSTSGSTSTDTQYF
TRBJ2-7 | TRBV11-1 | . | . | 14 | TGTGCCAGCAGCCCTGGGCAGGTCCCCTACGAGCAGTACTTC | CASSPGQVPYEQYF
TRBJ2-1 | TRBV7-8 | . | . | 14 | TGTGCCAGCAGCCCCCCCTCTCAATGGAATGAGCAGTTCTTC | CASSPPSQWNEQFF
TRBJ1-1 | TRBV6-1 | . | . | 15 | TGTGCCAGCAGTGACGGGACGGGGCCGGGGGCTGAAGCTTTCTTT | CASSDGTGPGAEAFF
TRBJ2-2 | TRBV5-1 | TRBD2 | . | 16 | TGCGCCAGCCGCCAACTAAACGGCCGGGGGGCCGGGGAGCTGTTTTTT | CASRQLNGRGAGELFF
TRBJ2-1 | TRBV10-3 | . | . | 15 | TGTGCCATCTTAAACGGGGTTAGCTCCTACAATGAGCAGTTCTTC | CAILNGVSSYNEQFF
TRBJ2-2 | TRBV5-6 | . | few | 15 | TGTGCCAGCAGCTCCCCGAGGGCGGCCACCGGGGAGCTGTTTTTT | CASSSPRAATGELFF
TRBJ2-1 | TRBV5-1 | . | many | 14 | TGCGCCAGCAGCTTCAGGCCAAAAGTCAATGAGCAGTTCTTC | CASSFRPKVNEQFF
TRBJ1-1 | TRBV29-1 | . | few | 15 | TGCAGCGTTGCCACGTCGACCCAAGGGGCCGTTGAAGCTTTCTTT | CSVATSTQGAVEAFF
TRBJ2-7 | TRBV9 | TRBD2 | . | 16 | TGTGCCAGCAGCCCCCGGACTAGCGGGATTTCGGACGAGCAGTACTTC | CASSPRTSGISDEQYF
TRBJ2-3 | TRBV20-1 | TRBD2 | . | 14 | TGCAGTGCGGCCGGGGGGGAATGGAGAGATACGCAGTATTTT | CSAAGGEWRDTQYF
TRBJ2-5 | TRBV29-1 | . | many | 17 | TGCAGCGTTGAAGATCTTCTAGGGGGAGAGGACCAAGAGACCCAGTACTTC | CSVEDLLGGEDQETQYF
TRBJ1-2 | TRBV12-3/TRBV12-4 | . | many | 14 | TGTGCCAGCAGTTACCGGGGTTCAAACTATGGCTACACCTTC | CASSYRGSNYGYTF
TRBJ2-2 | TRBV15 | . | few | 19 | TGTGCCACCAGCAGAGATCGGAGGGCAGCCAACGCGAACACCGGGGAGCTGTTTTTT | CATSRDRRAANANTGELFF
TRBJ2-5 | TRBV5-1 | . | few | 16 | TGCGCCAGCAGCTTGGGAGTCCTCATTACTCAAGAGACCCAGTACTTC | CASSLGVLITQETQYF
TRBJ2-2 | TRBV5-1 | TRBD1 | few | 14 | TGCGCCAGCAGCACGACAGGGATCGCCGGGGAGCTGTTTTTT | CASSTTGIAGELFF
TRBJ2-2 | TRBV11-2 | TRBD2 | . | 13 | TGTGCCACTCTCTTAGCGGGGACCGGGGAGCTGTTTTTT | CATLLAGTGELFF
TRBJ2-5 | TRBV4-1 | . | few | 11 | TGCGCCAGCGGGGGGCAAGAGACCCAGTACTTC | CASGGQETQYF
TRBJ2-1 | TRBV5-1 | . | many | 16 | TGCGCCAGCAGCTTGAGCGGGCAGGAATCCTACAATGAGCAGTTCTTC | CASSLSGQESYNEQFF
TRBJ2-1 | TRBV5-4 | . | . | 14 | TGTGCCAGCAGCTTAAGGGGAGAGTACAATGAGCAGTTCTTC | CASSLRGEYNEQFF